One sample yielded the 3 T cell receptor beta chains listed below, sequenced in a study of blood T cell repertoires in COVID-19. Clones were sequenced by immunoSEQ multiplex PCR, and TCRdb holds only the in-frame ones, with some missing. The table records 130,000 or so clones, around four fifths of them present only once. The sequencing input was peripheral blood. These TCRs come from a human donor in a cohort sampled during active COVID-19.

The chain joins TRBV19 to TRBJ2-1; 10 positions match TRBD2. Germline V gene lookup returns CDR1 LNHDA and CDR2 SQIVND (reference sequence). The CDR3 has 16 amino acids. J was trimmed by 4 bases and V by 4 bases; bases with no gene match: 7. In nucleotides, the CDR3 is TGTGCCAGTAGTAGTTGGAGCGGGGGGGCTTACAATGAGCAGTTCTTC. Its translation is CASSSWSGGAYNEQFF.

The CDR3 sequence is CASSQAGGSYEQYF. The CDR3, as DNA: TGTGCCAGCAGTCAGGCAGGGGGCTCCTACGAGCAGTACTTC. The V and J genes are TRBV28 and TRBJ2-7; the match to TRBD1 covers 7 bases. The ends lost 5 bases at V and 0 bases at J; junction bases unmatched: 4. The CDR3 spans 14 residues. Per germline, CDR1 MDHEN and CDR2 SYDVKM.

This chain connects TRBV10-3 to TRBJ2-3; D is possibly TRBD2 (5 bases). CDR3 length equals 12 residues. The ends were cut back, 9 bases at V and 1 base at J, with 8 bases in the middle. Germline-derived CDR1 and CDR2 are ENHRY and SYGVKD. The CDR3 loop reads CAIAAGTDTQYF. CDR3 DNA sequence: TGTGCCATAGCGGCGGGCACAGATACGCAGTATTTT.